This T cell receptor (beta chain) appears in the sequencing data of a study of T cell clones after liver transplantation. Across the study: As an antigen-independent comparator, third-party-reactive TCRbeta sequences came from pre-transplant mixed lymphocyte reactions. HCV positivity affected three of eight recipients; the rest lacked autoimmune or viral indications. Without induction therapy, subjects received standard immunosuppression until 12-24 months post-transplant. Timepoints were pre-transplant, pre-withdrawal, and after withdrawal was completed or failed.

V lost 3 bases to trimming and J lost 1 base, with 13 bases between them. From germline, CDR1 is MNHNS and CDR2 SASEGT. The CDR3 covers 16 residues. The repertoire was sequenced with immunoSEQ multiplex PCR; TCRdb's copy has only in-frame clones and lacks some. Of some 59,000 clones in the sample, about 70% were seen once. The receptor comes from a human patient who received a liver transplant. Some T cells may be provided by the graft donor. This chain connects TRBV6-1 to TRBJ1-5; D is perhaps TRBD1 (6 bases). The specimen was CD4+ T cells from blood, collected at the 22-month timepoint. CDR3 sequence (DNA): TGTGCCAGCAGTGAGGTGGGCAGGGGAAGCAATCAGCCCCAGCATTTT. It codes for CASSEVGRGSNQPQHF.